This TCR beta chain was sequenced during a study of blood T cell repertoires in COVID-19. Across the study: Italy, Spain and the United States were the sources of the convalescent and acute COVID-19 samples. Sample material is recorded as cDNA or gDNA derived from T cells, B-cell-depleted T cells, or PBMCs.

Original analysis: Estimation of nucleated cell counts was performed using reference gene primer amplification. Sequencing was performed with immunoSEQ multiplex PCR; in TCRdb, only in-frame clones are kept and a portion is missing. The V and J calls and clone size were taken over from that table, and D and trimming were inferred from the DNA. The table includes around 59,000 clones, around 80% detected once. The CDR3 covers 15 residues. Germline CDR1 is SGHAT and CDR2 is FQNNGV. After removal of 5 bases from V and 0 bases from J, the junction contained 5 bases not matched to a gene. The chain combines TRBV11-2 with TRBJ1-2; 8 bases are shared with TRBD1. The clonotype was recovered from a man between 60 and 75 years old with acute or convalescent COVID-19. What was sequenced was peripheral blood. CDR3 region: CASSPGTGTNYGYTF. DNA of the CDR3: TGTGCCAGCAGCCCGGGGACAGGTACTAACTATGGCTACACCTTC.